Shown below are 5 T cell receptor beta chains from a single sample sequenced in a study of PD-1 blockade in mismatch repair-deficient tumors (dated by TCRdb to about 2017). Library prep was done by the immunoSEQ multiplex PCR assay. Entries here come from immuneACCESS through TCRdb and include only in-frame sequences with V and J called. Some clones fail to appear in such tables; in the studies checked, an unresolved V gene covers under half of the shortfall, and the cause of the remainder is unknown. Here the sample has about 34,000 clones; around 80% occur a single time. More than 3% of the sample is in the top ten clones. Sample: PBMCs, taken less than 7 weeks after starting pembrolizumab. These receptor sequences come from an adult with mismatch repair-deficient cancer.

This clone was found a few times. The chain joins TRBV28 to TRBJ1-2; the D gene is possibly TRBD1 (5 bases). This CDR3 contains 13 residues. Germline V lookup: CDR1 MDHEN, CDR2 SYDVKM. The V end was cut by 5 bases, the J end by 2 bases, with 9 bases between. Here the CDR3 DNA reads TGTGCCAGCAGTATACAGGAGAACTATGGCTACACCTTC. Residues: CASSIQENYGYTF.

The V and J genes are TRBV4-1 and TRBJ2-1; TRBD2 matches 14 bases. Looked up from germline, CDR1 is MGHRA and CDR2 is YSYEKL. Losses at the gene ends were 3 bases for V and 9 bases for J; bases not matched to a gene: 4. The CDR3 is 15 amino acids. In DNA form, the CDR3 reads TGCGCCAGCAGCCACGGACTAGCGGGAGGCGGTGAGCAGTTCTTC. Translating gives CASSHGLAGGGEQFF.

V is TRBV28 and J is TRBJ1-1; D is unresolved. V lost 5 bases to trimming and J lost 9 bases, with 10 bases between them. Germline CDR1 reads MDHEN; CDR2 reads SYDVKM. The CDR3 consists of 11 residues. CDR3 sequence (DNA): TGTGCCAGCAGTGTAAGCAGGAAAGCTTTCTTT. Its translation is CASSVSRKAFF.

CDR3: CASSLGLAGGFDEQFF. Written as DNA, the CDR3 is TGTGCCAGCAGTCTGGGACTAGCGGGAGGTTTCGATGAGCAGTTCTTC. The chain couples TRBV28 to TRBJ2-1, with 15 bases that match TRBD2. This CDR3 region has 16 residues. Germline CDR1 MDHEN, CDR2 SYDVKM. V lost 5 bases, J lost 8 bases, and 7 bases stayed unmatched.

This clone came up once. The chain uses TRBV9 and TRBJ2-4, with D possibly matching TRBD2 (5 bases). The V end lost 1 base, the J end lost 7 bases, and 15 bases lay between the germline ends. Germline V gives CDR1 SGDLS, CDR2 YYNGEE. The CDR3 covers 15 residues. The CDR3 bases are TGTGCCAGCAGCGTATTCGCCCAGCGAGGGAACATTCAGTACTTC. Translation gives CASSVFAQRGNIQYF.